The 18 T cell receptor beta chains below all came from one sample that was sequenced in a study of T-cell reconstitution after alpha-beta-depleted transplantation in children. Unique molecular identifiers featured in how the TCRbeta library was prepared. MiXCR, run by TCRdb on the PCR reads, gives a single entry per CDR3 protein. The sample gives 600,000 to 700,000 distinct CDR3 sequences, about 12% of which show up once; 0.79% is in the top ten. The sequenced sample was PBMCs, obtained before TCRalphabeta/CD19-depleted stem cell transplant. The receptors were sampled from a girl under 10 years old with congenital amegakaryocytic thrombocytopenia, due to receive a stem cell transplant.

This clonotype was seen a handful of times. The V call is TRBV5-6, the J call TRBJ2-5; D is tentatively TRBD1 or TRBD2 (5 bases each). This CDR3 has 21 amino acids. Germline CDR1 and CDR2: SGHDT and YYEEEE. The V and J ends lost 1 base and 1 base respectively, with 29 bases between them. CDR3 region: CASSLPTDGPEGLVPQETQYF. CDR3 DNA: TGTGCCAGCAGCTTGCCCACGGACGGACCCGAGGGGCTAGTTCCCCAAGAGACCCAGTACTTC.

This clonotype showed up just a few times. The CDR3 bases are TGTGCCAGCAGTTTAGGGGGACAGGTTGGGACGTCCAATCAGCCCCAGCATTTT. This sequence encodes CASSLGGQVGTSNQPQHF. The chain carries TRBV27 and TRBJ1-5, with 8 bases fitting TRBD1. V shed 2 bases, J shed 3 bases, and the junction held 12 bases outside the gene matches. The CDR3 extends over 18 amino acids. CDR1 is MNHEY and CDR2 is SMNVEV in the germline V gene (reference sequence).

This clonotype was seen repeatedly, ten times or more. V is TRBV5-1 and J is TRBJ2-3, with 13 bases that match TRBD2. Germline trimming cut 0 bases from V and 0 bases from J; bases unmatched to any gene: 4. CDR3 length: 18 residues. CDR1 and CDR2 from the germline V gene are SGHRS and YFSETQ. The CDR3 nucleotides read TGCGCCAGCAGCTTGGCCCCGGGACTAGCGGGAAGCACAGATACGCAGTATTTT. Amino acid sequence: CASSLAPGLAGSTDTQYF.

This clonotype came up a few times. The chain has TRBV7-2 and TRBJ2-1; D remains ambiguous. The germline V gene has CDR1 SGHTA and CDR2 FQGNSA. There are 14 residues in the CDR3. Trimming removed 2 bases from V and 2 bases from J, with 7 bases in between. CDR3 loop: CASSLRRTYNEQFF. CDR3 nucleotide sequence: TGTGCCAGCAGCTTACGACGAACCTACAATGAGCAGTTCTTC.

The table lists this clonotype with a few counts. This chain connects TRBV5-1 to TRBJ2-1, with 11 bases lining up with TRBD1. V lost 4 bases and J lost 2; bases outside the gene matches: 2. Germline V gene lookup returns CDR1 SGHRS and CDR2 YFSETQ. The CDR3 spans 15 residues. CDR3 loop: CASSMGQGAYNEQFF. The CDR3 DNA is TGCGCCAGCAGCATGGGACAGGGGGCCTACAATGAGCAGTTCTTC.

This clonotype was seen only a few times. The V call is TRBV6-1, the J call TRBJ2-2; 7 bases line up with TRBD1. Germline values: CDR1 MNHNS, CDR2 SASEGT. The junction had 9 bases not matched to a gene; V was cut back by 6 bases and J by 5 bases. CDR3 length: 15 residues. CDR3 loop: CASRFDRELTGELFF. The CDR3, as DNA: TGTGCCAGCAGATTCGACAGGGAGCTAACCGGGGAGCTGTTTTTT.

This clonotype was observed a few times. The CDR3 DNA is TGTGCCACCAGCAGAGAGCGGGATAGCTCCTACAATGAGCAGTTCTTC. This gives the protein CATSRERDSSYNEQFF. The chain links TRBV15 to TRBJ2-1, with TRBD2 as a possible D gene (6 bases). Trimming took off 0 bases at V and 0 bases at J, with 9 bases between the two ends. CDR3 length equals 16 residues. Germline CDR1 LNHNV, CDR2 YYDKDF (reference sequence).

The chain recombines TRBV18 with TRBJ2-7; 7 bases align to TRBD1. In germline, CDR1 is KGHSH, CDR2 LQKENI. This CDR3 spans 17 amino acids. J gave up 3 bases and V 2 bases, and 13 bases lay outside the gene matches. CDR3 bases: TGTGCCAGCTCACCAAATACCGGGACAGCCTTTGTCTACGAGCAGTACTTC. Its protein is CASSPNTGTAFVYEQYF.

This clonotype was detected many times. This chain uses TRBV6-1 with TRBJ2-1, with a possible D match to TRBD2 (6 bases). The CDR3 is 14 residues long. Germline V CDR1 and CDR2: MNHNS, SASEGT. Trimming stripped 8 bases from V and 2 bases from J, with 13 bases between. CDR3 bases: TGTGCCAGCGGGTATAGCGGTACCTACAATGAGCAGTTCTTC. It is translated as CASGYSGTYNEQFF.

The chain links TRBV7-6 to TRBJ1-3, with D tentatively TRBD1 (5 bases). CDR1 SGHVS and CDR2 FNYEAQ come from the germline V gene. V shed 1 base and J shed 0 bases, with 16 bases lying between them. CDR3 length: 18 amino acids. CDR3 loop: CASSLEPRRGHSGNTIYF. CDR3 DNA: TGTGCCAGCAGCTTAGAGCCCCGGCGCGGACACTCTGGAAACACCATATATTTT.

This clonotype has only a few counts. The CDR3 protein is CASHGTGNQPQHF. CDR3 in DNA: TGTGCCTCCCACGGGACAGGGAATCAGCCCCAGCATTTT. The genes are TRBV12-3 or TRBV12-4 and TRBJ1-5; TRBD1 matches at 9 bases. The CDR3 spans 13 residues. J was trimmed by 4 bases and V by 11 bases; bases with no gene match: 6.

This clonotype showed up many times. The chain couples TRBV6-5 to TRBJ2-7; D is possibly TRBD2 (6 bases). The CDR3 loop spans 15 amino acids. CDR1 is MNHEY and CDR2 is SVGAGI in the germline V gene. Trimming removed 2 bases at V and 9 bases at J, with 20 bases between. As DNA, the CDR3 is TGTGCCAGCAGTTACCGGGACTCGAGGGGTTGGGGGCAGTACTTC. The encoded protein is CASSYRDSRGWGQYF.

This clonotype has at least ten counts. The chain employs TRBV5-1 and TRBJ2-3; D may be TRBD1 or TRBD2 (5 bases each). The V gene lost 7 bases and the J gene lost 3 bases, with 18 bases spanning the gap. The germline gives CDR1 SGHRS, CDR2 YFSETQ. The CDR3 covers 15 residues. CDR3 sequence reads: CASERGYRETDTQYF. The CDR3 nucleotides read TGCGCCAGCGAACGGGGCTACCGCGAAACAGATACGCAGTATTTT.

This clonotype occurred many times. V is TRBV3-1 and J is TRBJ2-4, with D tentatively TRBD2 (5 bases). Deletions cut 4 bases from V and 7 bases from J, with 14 bases between. Per germline, CDR1 LGHDT and CDR2 YNNKEL (reference sequence). The CDR3 consists of 14 residues. CDR3 DNA: TGTGCCAGCAGCCTGGACTCACATGGGAACATTCAGTACTTC. Translated, it gives CASSLDSHGNIQYF.

This clonotype came up a few times. V and J are TRBV7-6 and TRBJ2-7, with TRBD2 identical over 11 bases. The CDR3 runs 15 residues. The trim removed 5 bases at V and 6 bases at J, leaving 9 bases unmatched. From germline, CDR1 is SGHVS and CDR2 FNYEAQ. CDR3: CASSPASTSGIEQYF. The CDR3 nucleotides are TGTGCCAGCAGCCCGGCGTCGACTAGCGGGATCGAGCAGTACTTC.

V is TRBV7-8 and J is TRBJ2-7; D is uncertain. The V gene's germline CDR1 is SGHVS and CDR2 FQNEAQ. Trimming shortened V by 3 bases and J by 2 bases, and 14 bases separated the two germline ends. The CDR3 consists of 15 residues. CDR3 DNA: TGTGCCAGCAGCTTGTCTCTTTCCCTGGCCTACGAGCAGTACTTC. This codes for CASSLSLSLAYEQYF. Full variable domain (outside the CDR3, taken from reference TRBV7-8 and TRBJ2-7): GAGVSQSPRYKVAKRGQDVALRCDPISGHVSLFWYQQALGQGPEFLTYFQNEAQLDKSGLPSDRFFAERPEGSVSTLKIQRTQQEDSAVYLCASSLSLSLAYEQYFGPGTRLTVT.

This clonotype was detected many times. This rearrangement joins TRBV29-1 to TRBJ1-2, with D hard to call. With 2 bases removed from V and 2 bases from J, the gap between germline ends came to 9 bases. The CDR3 length is 13 residues. The germline gives CDR1 SQVTM, CDR2 ANQGSEA. The CDR3 DNA reads TGCAGCGTTGAAACGGGGAGGAACTATGGCTACACCTTC. Protein sequence: CSVETGRNYGYTF.

This clonotype was counted many times. The chain combines TRBV6-5 with TRBJ2-2, with 7 bases matching TRBD1. CDR1 is MNHEY, CDR2 SVGAGI, per germline. The CDR3 is 14 residues long. The trim removed 2 bases at V and 5 bases at J, leaving 2 bases unmatched. The CDR3 is CASSYGQDTGELFF. The CDR3 bases are TGTGCCAGCAGTTACGGACAGGATACCGGGGAGCTGTTTTTT.